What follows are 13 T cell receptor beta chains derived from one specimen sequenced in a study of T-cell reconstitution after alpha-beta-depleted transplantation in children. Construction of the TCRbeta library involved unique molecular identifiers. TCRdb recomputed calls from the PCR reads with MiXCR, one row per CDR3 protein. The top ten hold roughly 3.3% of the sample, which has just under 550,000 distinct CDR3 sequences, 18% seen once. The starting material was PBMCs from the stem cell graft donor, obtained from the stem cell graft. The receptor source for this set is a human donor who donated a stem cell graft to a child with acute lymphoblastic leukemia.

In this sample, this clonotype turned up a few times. CDR3 region: CASSWLGLAGGPNTYEQYF. In DNA form, the CDR3 reads TGCGCCAGCAGCTGGCTCGGACTAGCGGGAGGGCCGAACACCTACGAGCAGTACTTC. V usage is TRBV5-1 and J usage is TRBJ2-7, with 15 bases matching TRBD2. The germline V gene has CDR1 SGHRS and CDR2 YFSETQ. CDR3 length: 19 amino acids. V shed 3 bases and J 2 bases; nucleotides not matched to a gene: 12.

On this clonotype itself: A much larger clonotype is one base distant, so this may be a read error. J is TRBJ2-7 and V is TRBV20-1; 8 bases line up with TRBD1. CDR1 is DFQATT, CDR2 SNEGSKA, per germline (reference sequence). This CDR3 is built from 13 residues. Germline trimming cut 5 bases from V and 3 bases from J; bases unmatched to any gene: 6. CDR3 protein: CSAFPGQGYEQYF. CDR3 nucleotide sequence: TGCAGTGCTTTTCCCGGACAGGGCTACGAGCAGTACTTC.

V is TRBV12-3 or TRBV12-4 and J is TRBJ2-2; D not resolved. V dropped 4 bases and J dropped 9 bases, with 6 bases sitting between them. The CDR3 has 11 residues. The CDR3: CASSYMWELFF. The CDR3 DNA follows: TGTGCCAGCAGTTACATGTGGGAGCTGTTTTTT.

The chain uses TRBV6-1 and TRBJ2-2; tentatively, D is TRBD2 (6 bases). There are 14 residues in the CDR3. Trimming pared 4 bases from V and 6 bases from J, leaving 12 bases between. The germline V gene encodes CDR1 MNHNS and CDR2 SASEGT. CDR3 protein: CASSATGVAGELFF. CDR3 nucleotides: TGTGCCAGCAGTGCAACGGGAGTAGCCGGGGAGCTGTTTTTT.

CDR3 sequence reads: CASSLTALNSNEQYF. Here the CDR3 DNA reads TGTGCCAGCAGCCTTACAGCCCTCAATAGTAATGAGCAGTACTTC. This chain connects TRBV13 to TRBJ2-7; no reliable D call. Germline CDR1 is PRHDT and CDR2 is FYEKMQ (reference sequence). The CDR3 is made up of 15 amino acids. V was trimmed by 5 bases and J by 7 bases, leaving 21 bases between them.

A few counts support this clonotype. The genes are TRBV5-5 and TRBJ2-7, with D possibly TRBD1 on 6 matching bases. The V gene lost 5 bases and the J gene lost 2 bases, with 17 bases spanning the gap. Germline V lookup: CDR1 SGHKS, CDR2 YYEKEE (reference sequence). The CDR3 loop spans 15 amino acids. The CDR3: CASSMAGDTPYEQYF. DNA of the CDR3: TGTGCCAGCAGTATGGCCGGGGACACCCCCTACGAGCAGTACTTC. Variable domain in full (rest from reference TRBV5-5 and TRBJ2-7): DAGVTQSPTHLIKTRGQQVTLRCSPISGHKSVSWYQQVLGQGPQFIFQYYEKEERGRGNFPDRFSARQFPNYSSELNVNALLLGDSALYLCASSMAGDTPYEQYFGPGTRLTVT.

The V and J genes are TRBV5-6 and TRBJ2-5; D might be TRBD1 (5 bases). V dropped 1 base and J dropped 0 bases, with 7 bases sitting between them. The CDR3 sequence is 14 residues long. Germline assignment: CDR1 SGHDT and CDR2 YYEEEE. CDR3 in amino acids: CASSLLGDQETQYF. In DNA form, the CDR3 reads TGTGCCAGCAGCTTGTTAGGGGACCAAGAGACCCAGTACTTC.

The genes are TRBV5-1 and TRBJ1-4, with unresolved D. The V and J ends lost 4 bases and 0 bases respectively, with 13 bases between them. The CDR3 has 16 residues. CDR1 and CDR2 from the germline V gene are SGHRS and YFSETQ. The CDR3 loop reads CASSVHGTATNEKLFF. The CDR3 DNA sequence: TGCGCCAGCAGCGTGCACGGAACTGCAACTAATGAAAAACTGTTTTTT.

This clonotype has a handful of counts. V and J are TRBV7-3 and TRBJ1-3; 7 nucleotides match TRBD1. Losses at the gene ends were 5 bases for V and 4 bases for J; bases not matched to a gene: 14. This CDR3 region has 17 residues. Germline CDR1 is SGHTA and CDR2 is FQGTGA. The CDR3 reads CASSRTGQTLGGNTIYF. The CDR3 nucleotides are TGTGCCAGCAGCCGGACGGGACAGACCTTGGGCGGAAACACCATATATTTT. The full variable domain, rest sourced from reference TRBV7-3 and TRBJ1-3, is GAGVSQTPSNKVTEKGKYVELRCDPISGHTALYWYRQSLGQGPEFLIYFQGTGAADDSGLPNDRFFAVRPEGSVSTLKIQRTERGDSAVYLCASSRTGQTLGGNTIYFGEGSWLTVV.

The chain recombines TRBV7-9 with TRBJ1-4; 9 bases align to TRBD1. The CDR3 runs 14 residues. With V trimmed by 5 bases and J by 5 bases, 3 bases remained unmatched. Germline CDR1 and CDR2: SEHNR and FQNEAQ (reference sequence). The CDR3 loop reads CASSKQGANEKLFF. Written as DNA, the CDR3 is TGTGCCAGCAGCAAACAGGGGGCGAATGAAAAACTGTTTTTT.

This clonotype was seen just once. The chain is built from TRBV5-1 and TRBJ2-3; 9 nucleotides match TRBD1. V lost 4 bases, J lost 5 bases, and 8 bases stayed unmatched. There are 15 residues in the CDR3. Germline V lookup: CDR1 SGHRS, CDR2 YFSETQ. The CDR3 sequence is CASSVIQGAIDTQYF. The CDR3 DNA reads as TGCGCCAGCAGCGTCATACAGGGGGCAATAGATACGCAGTATTTT.

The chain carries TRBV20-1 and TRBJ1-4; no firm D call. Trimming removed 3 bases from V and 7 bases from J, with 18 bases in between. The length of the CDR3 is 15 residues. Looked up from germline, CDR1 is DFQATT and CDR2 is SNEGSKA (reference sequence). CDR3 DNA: TGCAGTGCTAGGAGTCCCTTCGGGCAGAGTGAAAAACTGTTTTTT. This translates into CSARSPFGQSEKLFF.

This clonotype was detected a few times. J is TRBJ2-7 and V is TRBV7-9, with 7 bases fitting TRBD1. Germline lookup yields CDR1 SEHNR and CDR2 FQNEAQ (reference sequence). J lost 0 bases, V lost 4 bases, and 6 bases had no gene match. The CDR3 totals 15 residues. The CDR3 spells CASSSGQRSSYEQYF. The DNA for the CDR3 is TGTGCCAGCAGCTCGGGACAGCGGAGCTCCTACGAGCAGTACTTC.